This T cell receptor (beta chain) was captured by sequencing in a study of T cells in Graves' hyperthyroidism and ophthalmopathy. The authors took PBMCs from roughly 9.5 ml fresh peripheral blood. In its sample, this clonotype was seen many times. Regions amplified from RNA transcripts were the TCR beta CDR3 regions. The HTBI primer set served for first-round RT-PCR of the TCR CDR3. Each CDR3 protein is one row after TCRdb ran MiXCR on the multiplex PCR reads. The repertoire consists of hundreds of thousands of distinct CDR3 sequences, with about 14% occurring once and the leading ten covering 9.5% to 15%. The CDR3 runs 12 residues. Germline CDR1 MDHEN, CDR2 SYDVKM. The ends were cut back, 4 bases at V and 4 bases at J, with 5 bases in the middle.

The sequenced material came from blood. The chain has TRBV28 and TRBJ2-1; D uncertain. This receptor was identified in a woman aged 45-60 years with Graves' ophthalmopathy. The CDR3 loop reads CASSSQYNEQFF. The CDR3 nucleotides are TGTGCCAGCAGTTCGCAGTACAATGAGCAGTTCTTC.